A single sample gave rise to the 17 T cell receptor beta chains below, sequenced in a study of ipilimumab plus nivolumab after autologous stem cell transplantation. The data were produced by immunoSEQ multiplex PCR, yet TCRdb's version contains in-frame clones alone and is incomplete. The sample lists fewer than 25,000 clones, about four fifths seen once, with around 7% in the top ten. Source: PBMCs, taken in a trial of ipilimumab plus nivolumab as post-transplant consolidation. The receptors here all came from a male donor with diffuse large B-cell lymphoma.

The rearrangement joins TRBV19 to TRBJ2-2, with D perhaps matching TRBD1 (7 bases). The CDR3 runs 15 residues. Germline assignment: CDR1 LNHDA and CDR2 SQIVND (reference sequence). With 7 bases removed from V and 6 bases from J, the gap between germline ends came to 18 bases. The CDR3 sequence: CASTTGPGGPGELFF. The DNA of the CDR3 is TGTGCCAGTACAACCGGGCCAGGGGGGCCCGGGGAGCTGTTTTTT.

This clone is classed as medium-sized. V usage is TRBV27 and J usage is TRBJ2-4, with TRBD1 matching over 7 bases. Germline values: CDR1 MNHEY, CDR2 SMNVEV (reference sequence). Unmatched junction bases numbered 10, after V lost 5 bases and J lost 0 bases. The CDR3 runs 17 residues. CDR3 residues: CASSPTGSHIAKNIQYF. The CDR3 DNA reads as TGTGCCAGCAGTCCGACAGGGAGTCATATAGCCAAAAACATTCAGTACTTC.

A single count supports this clone. The chain recombines TRBV7-2 with TRBJ1-4; 7 bases agree with TRBD1. V lost 4 bases, J lost 3 bases, and 5 bases stayed unmatched. Germline V gene lookup returns CDR1 SGHTA and CDR2 FQGNSA. The CDR3 consists of 15 residues. The CDR3 sequence: CASSSTRGSNEKLFF. CDR3 DNA sequence: TGTGCCAGCAGCTCAACCAGGGGGTCTAATGAAAAACTGTTTTTT.

This chain connects TRBV19 to TRBJ1-6; D is undetermined. Per germline, CDR1 LNHDA and CDR2 SQIVND (reference sequence). V was pared by 4 bases and J by 7 bases, with 8 bases between. This CDR3 is 13 amino acids long. The CDR3 DNA reads TGTGCCAGTAGTAACAGAGCGAATTCACCCCTCCACTTT. This translates into CASSNRANSPLHF.

About this clone itself: Relative to the germline gene, one junction end is altered; a read error may explain this. The rearrangement uses TRBV10-1 and TRBJ2-1; TRBD2 agrees at 7 bases. CDR1 is WNHNN, CDR2 SYGVQD, per germline (reference sequence). The CDR3 runs to 13 residues. CDR3 sequence: CAGSERGYNEQFF. CDR3 bases: TGCGCCGGCAGTGAGCGGGGATACAATGAGCAGTTCTTC.

The chain recombines TRBV6-5 with TRBJ1-2; maybe TRBD1 (5 bases). Germline CDR1 and CDR2: MNHEY and SVGAGI. The V end lost 4 bases, the J end lost 5 bases, and 14 bases lay between the germline ends. The CDR3 is 14 residues long. The CDR3 sequence is CASSWDGRDYGYTF. DNA for the CDR3: TGTGCCAGCAGTTGGGATGGCAGGGATTATGGCTACACCTTC.

Points on this clone: The sample carries other DNA sequences with the same CDR3. The V gene is TRBV4-1, the J gene TRBJ1-4; 7 nucleotides match TRBD1. V shed 4 bases and J 8 bases; nucleotides not matched to a gene: 7. Germline CDR1 and CDR2: MGHRA and YSYEKL. The CDR3 loop spans 14 amino acids. This chain's CDR3 is CASSRGQNGEKLFF. DNA for the CDR3: TGCGCCAGCAGCCGGGGACAGAACGGGGAAAAACTGTTTTTT.

The rearrangement uses TRBV6-5 and TRBJ2-2, with 9 positions matching TRBD1. Germline V CDR1 and CDR2: MNHEY, SVGAGI. This CDR3 contains 15 residues. V gave up 7 bases and J gave up 3 bases; unmatched junction bases: 6. CDR3 DNA: TGTGCCAGCATCTCCGGGACAGGGTACACCGGGGAGCTGTTTTTT. Translation: CASISGTGYTGELFF.

J is TRBJ2-2 and V is TRBV6-5; D not resolved. The length of the CDR3 is 13 residues. Germline V gene sequence: CDR1 MNHEY, CDR2 SVGAGI. V dropped 6 bases and J dropped 6 bases, with 11 bases sitting between them. CDR3 in DNA: TGTGCCAGCAGGCGAAGGACGGCCGGGGAGCTGTTTTTT. Translation gives CASRRRTAGELFF.

V gene TRBV7-9 combines with J gene TRBJ2-7, with D perhaps matching TRBD1 (6 bases). Trimming cost V 5 bases and J 2 bases, with 22 bases left between them. The CDR3 is made up of 17 amino acids. Germline CDR1 is SEHNR and CDR2 is FQNEAQ (reference sequence). The CDR3 region is CASSVQVGRGSPYEQYF. DNA of the CDR3: TGTGCCAGCAGCGTTCAGGTGGGCAGGGGATCCCCCTACGAGCAGTACTTC.

The gene calls are TRBV4-1 and TRBJ2-5; 8 bases align to TRBD2. Germline V gene lookup returns CDR1 MGHRA and CDR2 YSYEKL. The CDR3 is 15 residues long. After removal of 1 base from V and 4 bases from J, the junction contained 5 bases not matched to a gene. The CDR3 reads CASSQVEAGAETQYF. The DNA for the CDR3 is TGCGCCAGCAGCCAAGTCGAAGCGGGGGCAGAGACCCAGTACTTC.

The CDR3, as DNA: TGTGCCAGTAGTATAGATACAAGAAACTATGGCTACACCTTC. Translation: CASSIDTRNYGYTF. V is TRBV19 and J is TRBJ1-2; D not certain. This CDR3 contains 14 residues. Germline-derived CDR1 and CDR2 are LNHDA and SQIVND (reference sequence). The ends were cut back, 0 bases at V and 2 bases at J, with 7 bases in the middle.

The chain combines TRBV10-1 with TRBJ1-2; D not resolved. Germline lookup yields CDR1 WNHNN and CDR2 SYGVQD (reference sequence). Between the trimmed V and J ends, which lost 4 bases and 4 bases, there was a span of 7 bases. The CDR3 contains 12 residues. The CDR3 sequence: CASSGRGYGYTF. CDR3 coding DNA: TGCGCCAGCAGTGGACGGGGCTATGGCTACACCTTC.

This chain joins TRBV19 and TRBJ2-4; the D is unclear. This CDR3 contains 16 residues. Trimming took off 0 bases at V and 0 bases at J, with 9 bases between the two ends. Germline V lookup: CDR1 LNHDA, CDR2 SQIVND (reference sequence). CDR3 nucleotide sequence: TGTGCCAGTAGTATAGAGCAGGCAGTAGCCAAAAACATTCAGTACTTC. The encoded protein is CASSIEQAVAKNIQYF.

This clone has a handful of counts. CDR3 coding DNA: TGTGCCATCAGTGAGAGGACTTATAATTCACCCCTCCACTTT. Translation gives CAISERTYNSPLHF. The chain links TRBV10-3 to TRBJ1-6, with D hard to call. Germline V gene data show CDR1 as ENHRY and CDR2 as SYGVKD. V dropped 2 bases and J dropped 4 bases, with 6 bases sitting between them. The CDR3 extends over 14 amino acids.

This rearrangement joins TRBV7-8 to TRBJ1-5; a possible D gene is TRBD1 (5 bases). Germline V gene data show CDR1 as SGHVS and CDR2 as FQNEAQ. CDR3 length: 15 residues. V lost 5 bases, J lost 7 bases, and 18 bases lay in between. CDR3 protein: CASSPGTGFGQPQHF. CDR3 nucleotides: TGTGCCAGCAGCCCGGGGACGGGCTTTGGGCAGCCCCAGCATTTT. Filled out from reference TRBV7-8 and TRBJ1-5, the complete variable domain reads GAGVSQSPRYKVAKRGQDVALRCDPISGHVSLFWYQQALGQGPEFLTYFQNEAQLDKSGLPSDRFFAERPEGSVSTLKIQRTQQEDSAVYLCASSPGTGFGQPQHFGDGTRLSIL.

V and J are TRBV6-9 and TRBJ2-5; the D call may be TRBD1 or TRBD2 (6 bases each). V gave up 3 bases and J gave up 5 bases, with 16 bases separating them. This CDR3 is 15 amino acids long. Germline V gene data show CDR1 as MNHGY and CDR2 as SVAAGI. This CDR3 reads CASSYSRGGRETQYF. The CDR3 DNA sequence: TGTGCCAGCAGTTACTCGAGAGGGGGGCGGGAGACCCAGTACTTC.